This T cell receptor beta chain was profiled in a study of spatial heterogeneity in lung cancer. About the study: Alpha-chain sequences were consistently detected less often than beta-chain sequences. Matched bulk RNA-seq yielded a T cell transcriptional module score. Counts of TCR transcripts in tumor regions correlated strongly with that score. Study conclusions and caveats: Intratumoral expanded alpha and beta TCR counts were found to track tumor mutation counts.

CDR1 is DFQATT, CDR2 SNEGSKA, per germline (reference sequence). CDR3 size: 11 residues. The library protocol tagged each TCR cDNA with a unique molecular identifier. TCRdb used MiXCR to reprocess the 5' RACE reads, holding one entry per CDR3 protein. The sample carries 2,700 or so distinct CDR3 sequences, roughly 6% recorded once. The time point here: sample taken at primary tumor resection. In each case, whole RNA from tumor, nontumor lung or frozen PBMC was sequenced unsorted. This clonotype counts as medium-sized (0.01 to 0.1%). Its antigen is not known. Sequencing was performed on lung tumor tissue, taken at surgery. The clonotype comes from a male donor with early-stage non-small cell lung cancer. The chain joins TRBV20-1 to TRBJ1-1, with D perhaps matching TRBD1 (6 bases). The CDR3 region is CYGVGGTEAFF. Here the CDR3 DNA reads TGCTATGGGGTAGGGGGCACTGAAGCTTTCTTT.